The following is a TCR beta chain sequence with its context. Its antigen remains unknown. Libraries were prepared by immunoSEQ multiplex PCR; TCRdb keeps only in-frame clonotypes and omits some of them. The sample records about 150,000 clones, 92% being singletons. This entry comes from a study of T cell responses to AZD1222 COVID-19 vaccine. The study, taken as a whole, reports: Only six AZD1222 recipients tested seropositive at baseline. In all cases, repertoires were sampled only after the peak T cell response.

The V gene's germline CDR1 is SGHNT and CDR2 YYREEE (reference sequence). Losses at the gene ends were 4 bases for V and 8 bases for J; bases not matched to a gene: 5. CDR3 length: 12 amino acids. The sequence derives from an adult in good health. Here the sequenced sample was peripheral blood, taken on day 0 of AZD1222 vaccination. This rearrangement joins TRBV5-4 to TRBJ1-2; TRBD1 agrees at 7 bases. This CDR3 is CASSAHRGGYTF. The CDR3 nucleotides read TGTGCCAGCAGCGCCCACAGGGGAGGCTACACCTTC. The complete variable domain, with remaining parts taken from reference TRBV5-4 and TRBJ1-2, reads ETGVTQSPTHLIKTRGQQVTLRCSSQSGHNTVSWYQQALGQGPQFIFQYYREEENGRGNFPPRFSGLQFPNYSSELNVNALELDDSALYLCASSAHRGGYTFGSGTRLTVV.